This T cell receptor beta chain came from a study of blood T cells in healthy people across ages. Study conclusions and caveats: Older age coincided with a roughly linear decline in TCR beta diversity per million T cells. Higher diversity and more naive CD4+ cells were features of long-lived donors, compared to aged donors. Lack of knowledge of donor CMV status possibly confounded expanded clonotype changes.

This clonotype has only a few counts. Its antigen is not identified. Combining a sample-barcoded 5' primer with a J-beta primer mix, a second PCR ran for roughly 6 to 11 cycles. Each cDNA molecule carried a tag from a template-switch adaptor that contained 12 random nucleotides. TCRdb recomputed calls from the 5' RACE reads with MiXCR, one row per CDR3 protein. This repertoire shows 850,000 to 1,100,000 distinct CDR3 sequences, around two fifths found once; its top ten account for about an eighth. The source material was blood. The TCR originated in a man aged 18 to 35 in good health.

The DNA for the CDR3 is TGCGCCAGCAGCATTGCGGATGAGCAGTTCTTC. This translates into CASSIADEQFF. V usage is TRBV5-1 and J usage is TRBJ2-1; D gene ambiguous. The CDR3 spans 11 residues. Trimming shortened V by 4 bases and J by 8 bases, and 7 bases separated the two germline ends. The germline V gene encodes CDR1 SGHRS and CDR2 YFSETQ.